The 25 T cell receptor beta chains in this list originate from one sample, sequenced in a study of OX40 agonist ivuxolimab in advanced cancers. The table came from immunoSEQ multiplex PCR; TCRdb's copy has only in-frame clones and leaves some out. The repertoire has nearly 55,000 clones, around 89% of them found once; the top ten carry 1.2% to 1.5%. The sample in question was CD4+ or CD8+ T cells sorted from blood, obtained in a trial of the OX40 agonist ivuxolimab. The receptors here all came from an adult with an advanced solid tumor such as melanoma, head and neck, liver or kidney cancer.

The chain couples TRBV4-1 to TRBJ1-1; 9 bases are a match to TRBD1. The ends lost 4 bases at V and 5 bases at J; junction bases unmatched: 2. The CDR3 runs 13 residues. The germline gives CDR1 MGHRA, CDR2 YSYEKL. CDR3 protein: CASSRGTGTEAFF. The CDR3, as DNA: TGCGCCAGCAGCCGGGGGACAGGGACTGAAGCTTTCTTT.

This clone appeared a single time. This chain joins TRBV27 and TRBJ2-1, with 11 bases identical to TRBD2. The CDR3 runs to 15 residues. V lost 5 bases and J lost 7; bases outside the gene matches: 7. Germline CDR1 MNHEY, CDR2 SMNVEV (reference sequence). The CDR3 DNA reads TGTGCCAGCAGTCCGGTAGCGGGAGGGAGAAATGAGCAGTTCTTC. Protein sequence: CASSPVAGGRNEQFF.

The chain joins TRBV19 to TRBJ2-2, with D possibly being TRBD2 (5 bases). Deletions cut 2 bases from V and 1 base from J, with 8 bases between. The CDR3 spans 15 residues. In germline, CDR1 is LNHDA, CDR2 SQIVND (reference sequence). CDR3 coding DNA: TGTGCCAGTAGTATAAGTGGGAGGAACACCGGGGAGCTGTTTTTT. Translated, it gives CASSISGRNTGELFF.

This rearrangement joins TRBV6-5 to TRBJ2-1, with 11 bases matching TRBD1. The V segment lost 4 bases and the J segment 3 bases; nucleotides outside the gene matches: 2. In germline, CDR1 is MNHEY, CDR2 SVGAGI. The CDR3 has 15 amino acids. The DNA of the CDR3 is TGTGCCAGCAGTTCCGGGACAGGGGGCTACAATGAGCAGTTCTTC. It specifies CASSSGTGGYNEQFF.

The chain couples TRBV15 to TRBJ2-7; the D gene could be TRBD1 or TRBD2 (5 bases each). The CDR3 spans 19 residues. Germline V CDR1 and CDR2: LNHNV, YYDKDF (reference sequence). Trimming stripped 0 bases from V and 3 bases from J, with 24 bases between. For the CDR3, the DNA is TGTGCCACCAGCAGAGACCGACGTAGGCCGGGACGCGGTGGCTACGAGCAGTACTTC. Translation: CATSRDRRRPGRGGYEQYF.

This chain connects TRBV28 to TRBJ1-1; D is possibly TRBD1 (6 bases). This CDR3 is 12 amino acids long. V was pared by 7 bases and J by 5 bases, with 11 bases between. Germline lookup yields CDR1 MDHEN and CDR2 SYDVKM. The CDR3 region is CASNGRGTEAFF. CDR3 DNA: TGTGCCAGCAATGGCAGGGGAACTGAAGCTTTCTTT. The complete variable domain, with remaining parts taken from reference TRBV28 and TRBJ1-1, reads DVKVTQSSRYLVKRTGEKVFLECVQDMDHENMFWYRQDPGLGLRLIYFSYDVKMKEKGDIPEGYSVSREKKERFSLILESASTNQTSMYLCASNGRGTEAFFGQGTRLTVV.

CDR3 in DNA: TGCGCCAGCAGCCGCGGGACAGGGAGAACCGGGGAGCTGTTTTTT. Translated, it gives CASSRGTGRTGELFF. The gene calls are TRBV5-1 and TRBJ2-2; TRBD1 matches 9 bases. Germline V gene lookup returns CDR1 SGHRS and CDR2 YFSETQ. This CDR3 has 15 amino acids. Trimming cost V 4 bases and J 5 bases; bases outside gene matches: 6.

J is TRBJ2-1 and V is TRBV5-1; D possibly uses TRBD1 or TRBD2 (5 bases each). Germline loops: CDR1 SGHRS, CDR2 YFSETQ. V gave up 1 base and J gave up 7 bases, with 12 bases separating them. CDR3 length: 14 residues. The DNA for the CDR3 is TGCGCCAGCAGCTTGCCCGGGGCCTGGAATGAGCAGTTCTTC. Its protein is CASSLPGAWNEQFF.

V gene TRBV5-1 combines with J gene TRBJ2-2; the D is unclear. The V end lost 5 bases, the J end lost 1 base, and 12 bases lay between the germline ends. CDR1 is SGHRS, CDR2 YFSETQ, per germline. The CDR3 is made up of 15 amino acids. In DNA form, the CDR3 reads TGCGCCAGCAGTATCTCCAGGCTGAACACCGGGGAGCTGTTTTTT. Translating gives CASSISRLNTGELFF.

The genes are TRBV2 and TRBJ1-2; D gene unclear. This CDR3 spans 14 amino acids. V was trimmed by 5 bases and J by 4 bases, leaving 14 bases between them. Germline lookup yields CDR1 SNHLY and CDR2 FYNNEI. CDR3 residues: CASSTDTTTYGYTF. CDR3 sequence (DNA): TGTGCCAGCAGTACTGACACCACCACCTATGGCTACACCTTC.

There are a few counts of this clone. This chain joins TRBV10-3 and TRBJ1-2; D uncertain. Germline loops: CDR1 ENHRY, CDR2 SYGVKD. The CDR3 totals 14 residues. V lost 1 base and J lost 3, with 9 bases in between. CDR3 nucleotides: TGTGCCATCAGTGAGTTTGTACGGGACTATGGCTACACCTTC. Residues: CAISEFVRDYGYTF.

The genes are TRBV6-5 and TRBJ1-3; 10 positions agree with TRBD1. The CDR3 runs to 15 residues. Germline V gene data show CDR1 as MNHEY and CDR2 as SVGAGI. With V trimmed by 6 bases and J by 4 bases, 6 bases remained unmatched. CDR3 residues: CASRSGTGAGNTIYF. CDR3 DNA: TGTGCCAGCAGATCAGGGACAGGGGCAGGAAACACCATATATTTT.

The chain is built from TRBV7-9 and TRBJ1-2; the D gene is possibly TRBD1 (5 bases). CDR1 is SEHNR, CDR2 FQNEAQ, per germline (reference sequence). With 1 base removed from V and 1 base from J, the gap between germline ends came to 7 bases. The length of the CDR3 is 14 residues. The CDR3 sequence is CASSLDDSNYGYTF. CDR3 DNA: TGTGCCAGCAGCTTAGACGACAGTAACTATGGCTACACCTTC.

V usage is TRBV6-5 and J usage is TRBJ1-5, with D uncertain. Germline CDR1 reads MNHEY; CDR2 reads SVGAGI. This CDR3 is built from 13 residues. V was shortened by 5 bases and J by 8 bases, with 13 bases between the two germline ends. In DNA, the CDR3 is TGTGCCAGCAGTCCGGGGTTGAAGGAGCCCCAGCATTTT. Translation gives CASSPGLKEPQHF.

The rearrangement joins TRBV18 to TRBJ1-5, with 7 bases identical to TRBD1. The CDR3 runs 16 residues. Germline V gene lookup returns CDR1 KGHSH and CDR2 LQKENI. Losses at the gene ends were 3 bases for V and 1 base for J; bases not matched to a gene: 6. CDR3: CASSPIQGQSNQPQHF. As DNA, the CDR3 is TGTGCCAGCTCACCGATACAGGGGCAAAGCAATCAGCCCCAGCATTTT.

This chain links TRBV28 with TRBJ2-7, with TRBD2 matching over 7 bases. The germline gives CDR1 MDHEN, CDR2 SYDVKM. This CDR3 has 13 residues. J was trimmed by 2 bases and V by 8 bases; bases with no gene match: 6. CDR3 in amino acids: CASGRDQTYEQYF. CDR3 sequence (DNA): TGTGCCAGCGGGAGGGACCAGACCTACGAGCAGTACTTC.

The rearrangement links TRBV7-6 to TRBJ2-3; perhaps D is TRBD1 or TRBD2 (5 bases each). Germline CDR1 reads SGHVS; CDR2 reads FNYEAQ. This CDR3 is built from 15 residues. Trimming took 5 bases from V and 2 from J, leaving 14 bases between them. The CDR3 is CASSMGPRVTDTQYF. CDR3 bases: TGTGCCAGCAGCATGGGACCGCGGGTCACAGATACGCAGTATTTT.

This chain uses TRBV29-1 with TRBJ1-1; D not certain. Trimming took off 5 bases at V and 0 bases at J, with 10 bases between the two ends. CDR3 length: 13 amino acids. CDR1 and CDR2 from the germline V gene are SQVTM and ANQGSEA. The CDR3 protein is CSVLRNLNTEAFF. DNA for the CDR3: TGCAGCGTTCTTAGGAATTTGAACACTGAAGCTTTCTTT.

The rearrangement links TRBV5-1 to TRBJ2-3; possible D gene TRBD1, 6 bases. Trimming took 4 bases from V and 4 from J, leaving 16 bases between them. CDR1 and CDR2 from the germline V gene are SGHRS and YFSETQ. This CDR3 comprises 15 residues. The CDR3 region has the DNA TGCGCCAGCAGCGCGACACAGGGATCGGCAGATACGCAGTATTTT. This codes for CASSATQGSADTQYF.

J is TRBJ2-7 and V is TRBV5-8; D is perhaps TRBD1 or TRBD2 (5 bases each). The CDR3 has 15 amino acids. V lost 1 base, J lost 6 bases, and 17 bases lay in between. The germline gives CDR1 SGHTS, CDR2 YDEGEE. The CDR3 bases are TGTGCCAGCAGCTTGTTGAGGGACCGGACTGGCGAGCAGTACTTC. Translation gives CASSLLRDRTGEQYF.

V is TRBV20-1 and J is TRBJ1-2; D is ambiguous. The germline V gene has CDR1 DFQATT and CDR2 SNEGSKA (reference sequence). With 0 bases removed from V and 4 bases from J, the gap between germline ends came to 3 bases. The CDR3 runs to 11 residues. This CDR3 reads CSAREFYGYTF. The CDR3 DNA follows: TGCAGTGCTAGAGAGTTCTATGGCTACACCTTC.

The DNA for the CDR3 is TGTGCCAGTAGTATACTGGGACTGAACTCTGGAAACACCATATATTTT. The encoded protein is CASSILGLNSGNTIYF. This chain joins TRBV19 and TRBJ1-3, with D tentatively TRBD1 (5 bases). The CDR3 has 16 residues. The V and J ends lost 2 bases and 0 bases respectively, with 11 bases between them. Germline CDR1 reads LNHDA; CDR2 reads SQIVND (reference sequence).

This chain joins TRBV28 and TRBJ1-1; the D gene is possibly TRBD1 (5 bases). V lost 7 bases and J lost 7, with 19 bases in between. Germline CDR1 reads MDHEN; CDR2 reads SYDVKM. The CDR3 runs to 14 residues. The CDR3, as DNA: TGTGCCAGCACCTCCATAGGGGAGGAGGGTGAAGCTTTCTTT. It encodes CASTSIGEEGEAFF.

This clone turned up a few times. This chain uses TRBV21-1 with TRBJ2-7; the DNA was not used to check the table's D call, TRBD1. TRBV21-1 is designated a pseudogene. CDR3 length equals 15 residues. The CDR3 DNA reads as TGTGCCAGCAGCAAAGGAAGGCAGGGCGCCTACGAGCAGTACTTC. Protein product: CASSKGRQGAYEQYF.

The CDR3 loop is CASSHPTRTRVGEQYF. The CDR3, as DNA: TGTGCCAGCAGCCACCCTACTCGGACTAGGGTGGGCGAGCAGTACTTC. The chain links TRBV27 to TRBJ2-7; 7 bases match TRBD2. Looked up from germline, CDR1 is MNHEY and CDR2 is SMNVEV (reference sequence). V was clipped by 6 bases and J by 6 bases; unmatched bases: 17. The CDR3 is 16 residues long.